This is a list of T cell receptor beta chains from one sample in a study of blood T cell repertoires in COVID-19. Sequencing was performed with immunoSEQ multiplex PCR; in TCRdb, only in-frame clones are kept and a portion is missing. The sample carries tens of thousands of clones, approximately 81% recorded once. The sequenced sample consisted of peripheral blood. The receptors shown here come from a woman aged 65 to 85 with acute or convalescent COVID-19. CDR3s include the opening cysteine and the closing phenylalanine or tryptophan. Each record gives: J gene, V gene, D gene, clone size, CDR3 protein, CDR3 DNA. The D gene is left open where the match is weak. Only some rows state a clone size, as once, few, many or a class for expanded clones.

>TRBJ1-5|TRBV18|NA|NA
CASSPGADSNQPQHF
TGTGCCAGCTCACCAGGGGCAGATAGCAATCAGCCCCAGCATTTT
>TRBJ2-4|TRBV6-1|NA|NA
CASSDLRVNIQYF
TGTGCCAGCAGTGACCTCAGGGTTAACATTCAGTACTTC
>TRBJ1-1|TRBV6-5|TRBD1|NA
CASRIQGASTEAFF
TGTGCCAGCAGGATACAGGGGGCCAGTACTGAAGCTTTCTTT
>TRBJ1-5|TRBV9|NA|NA
CASSASTDSNQPQHF
TGTGCCAGCAGCGCATCGACTGATAGCAATCAGCCCCAGCATTTT
>TRBJ1-4|TRBV5-6|TRBD1|once
CASSVGQGRRELFF
TGTGCCAGCAGCGTCGGACAGGGAAGGAGAGAACTGTTTTTT
>TRBJ1-3|TRBV30|TRBD1|NA
CAWSPGTVSGNTIYF
TGTGCCTGGAGCCCCGGGACAGTTTCTGGAAACACCATATATTTT
>TRBJ1-4|TRBV10-3|TRBD1|NA
CAIGGGQVNEKLFF
TGTGCCATCGGAGGGGGACAGGTTAATGAAAAACTGTTTTTT
>TRBJ2-2|TRBV7-9|TRBD2|NA
CASSQGSGGTNTGELFF
TGTGCCAGCAGCCAAGGGAGCGGGGGGACGAACACCGGGGAGCTGTTTTTT
>TRBJ1-1|TRBV11-2|NA|NA
CASSLSGATEAFF
TGTGCCAGCAGCTTATCAGGTGCCACTGAAGCTTTCTTT
>TRBJ2-3|TRBV6-2/TRBV6-3|NA|NA
CASSTGETDTQYF
TGTGCCAGCAGCACCGGGGAGACAGATACGCAGTATTTT
>TRBJ2-5|TRBV24-1|NA|NA
CATSSRGYQETQYF
TGTGCCACCAGTTCACGAGGCTACCAAGAGACCCAGTACTTC
>TRBJ2-5|TRBV2|NA|NA
CAIETSGRETQYF
TGTGCCATAGAGACTAGTGGGCGGGAGACCCAGTACTTC
>TRBJ1-1|TRBV7-2|TRBD1|NA
CASKTGLGTEAFF
TGTGCCAGCAAGACAGGGTTGGGCACTGAAGCTTTCTTT
>TRBJ2-4|TRBV2|NA|once
CASSWTLAKNIQYF
TGTGCCAGCAGTTGGACATTAGCCAAAAACATTCAGTACTTC
>TRBJ1-6|TRBV3-1/TRBV3-2|TRBD1|NA
CASSQGPGQPNSPLHF
TGTGCCAGCAGCCAAGGCCCGGGACAGCCTAATTCACCCCTCCACTTT
>TRBJ1-1|TRBV6-6|NA|NA
CASPNDRNTEAFF
TGTGCCAGCCCGAATGACAGGAACACTGAAGCTTTCTTT
>TRBJ1-6|TRBV6-5|NA|NA
CASRWGEDNSPLHF
TGTGCCAGCAGGTGGGGCGAGGATAATTCACCCCTCCACTTT
>TRBJ2-2|TRBV5-4|TRBD1|NA
CASSTNRGANTGELFF
TGTGCCAGCAGCACCAACAGGGGCGCTAACACCGGGGAGCTGTTTTTT
>TRBJ1-6|TRBV6-5|NA|NA
CASTAGYNSPLHF
TGTGCCAGCACGGCGGGTTATAATTCACCCCTCCACTTT
>TRBJ1-5|TRBV4-1|NA|medium-sized
CASSRELQNSNQPQHF
TGCGCCAGCAGCCGAGAATTACAGAATAGCAATCAGCCCCAGCATTTT
>TRBJ2-1|TRBV7-2|TRBD1|NA
CATSGGPFNEQFF
TGTGCCACCTCAGGGGGCCCCTTCAATGAGCAGTTCTTC
>TRBJ2-1|TRBV7-8|TRBD2|NA
CASSLRRLATYNEQFF
TGTGCCAGCAGCTTAAGGAGACTAGCGACGTACAATGAGCAGTTCTTC
>TRBJ1-1|TRBV19|TRBD1|NA
CASSIVPGGKAFF
TGTGCCAGTAGTATAGTCCCAGGGGGCAAAGCTTTCTTT
>TRBJ1-2|TRBV27|TRBD1|NA
CASASPSRTGYGYTF
TGTGCCAGCGCCAGTCCCTCGAGGACAGGGTATGGCTACACCTTC
>TRBJ2-1|TRBV29-1|NA|NA
CSVTGTPDPYNEQFF
TGCAGCGTAACCGGGACACCGGACCCCTACAATGAGCAGTTCTTC
>TRBJ2-2|TRBV5-1|NA|NA
CASTLTGERNTGELFF
TGCGCCAGCACCCTGACCGGGGAACGGAACACCGGGGAGCTGTTTTTT
>TRBJ2-3|TRBV9|TRBD2|NA
CASSVLAGGPSDTQYF
TGTGCCAGCAGCGTCTTAGCGGGAGGGCCCTCAGATACGCAGTATTTT
>TRBJ2-3|TRBV7-9|NA|few
CASSLLGRGADTQYF
TGTGCCAGCAGCTTATTGGGCAGGGGTGCAGATACGCAGTATTTT
>TRBJ1-5|TRBV6-1|NA|NA
CASSETASNQPQHF
TGTGCCAGCAGTGAAACAGCTAGCAATCAGCCCCAGCATTTT
>TRBJ2-2|TRBV4-1|TRBD2|NA
CASSRGGGDTGELFF
TGCGCCAGCAGCCGTGGGGGGGGTGACACCGGGGAGCTGTTTTTT
>TRBJ1-3|TRBV18|TRBD1|NA
CASSYWTGGDPSVGNTIYF
TGTGCCAGCTCATACTGGACAGGGGGTGATCCCTCCGTTGGAAACACCATATATTTT
>TRBJ2-2|TRBV6-5|TRBD1|NA
CASSYGQGARGELFF
TGTGCCAGCAGTTACGGACAGGGGGCTCGCGGGGAGCTGTTTTTT
>TRBJ1-2|TRBV7-9|NA|once
CASSYTRTGSGGYTF
TGTGCCAGCAGCTACACAAGGACGGGCAGCGGGGGCTACACCTTC
>TRBJ2-3|TRBV12-3/TRBV12-4|NA|NA
CASSLSGRLEYF
TGTGCCAGCAGTTTATCGGGACGACTAGAGTATTTT
>TRBJ1-3|TRBV6-6|NA|NA
CASSPDISAIYF
TGTGCCAGCAGCCCCGACATATCCGCCATATATTTT
>TRBJ1-2|TRBV10-2|TRBD1|NA
CASSIIRRDRGTRDNYGYTF
TGCGCCAGCAGTATAATCCGTCGGGACAGGGGTACCCGGGATAACTATGGCTACACCTTC
>TRBJ2-5|TRBV6-5|TRBD2|NA
CASTTSGVGTQYF
TGTGCCAGCACCACGAGCGGGGTGGGGACCCAGTACTTC
>TRBJ1-2|TRBV27|NA|NA
CASSLKPGNNYGYTF
TGTGCCAGCAGTTTAAAACCAGGAAATAACTATGGCTACACCTTC
>TRBJ1-1|TRBV12-2|NA|NA
CASRRRRVIIQSGTEAFF
TGTGCAAGTCGCCGAAGGAGGGTAATAATACAATCGGGGACTGAAGCTTTCTTT
>TRBJ1-1|TRBV7-2|NA|NA
CASSWGGVNTEAFF
TGTGCCAGCAGCTGGGGAGGGGTGAACACTGAAGCTTTCTTT
>TRBJ2-3|TRBV28|NA|NA
CASSRESRTDTQYF
TGTGCCAGCAGTCGGGAGTCCCGCACAGATACGCAGTATTTT